A single T cell receptor (beta chain) is shown here with its context. No antigen is known for it. No base qualities exist here, and no much larger clone lies one base off it. This sample was included in a study of T cell responses to AZD1222 COVID-19 vaccine (dated by TCRdb to the early 2020s). The study in broad terms: TCR sequencing was performed for 230 to 250 trial participants, of whom some 200 were given two doses of AZD1222 and approximately 25 were given two doses of MenACWY control vaccine. Trial participants were enrolled into age subgroups of 18-55, 56-69 and 70-plus years, which contained about 150, 27 and 61 TCR-sequenced participants, respectively.

The CDR3 regions of human TCRbeta chains were analyzed by immunosequencing. Per the source publication's procedure: TCRs in the repertoires were matched against a reference library of SARS-CoV-2-specific TCRs that had been generated with the MIRA antigen-specificity platform. Breadth was defined as the fraction of unique TCRs that were SARS-CoV-2-associated, and depth was defined as the fraction of total T cells that were SARS-CoV-2-associated. Using the MIRA data, every spike-specific TCR was mapped to the spike region that the TCR reacted to and assigned to either a CD4 or a CD8 class. Log10-transformed breadth and depth values were compared by one-way ANOVA with Sidak's multiple comparisons tests. What TCRdb holds here is the immuneACCESS table cut down to in-frame rearrangements. Part of the clones is not present; checked against another copy, under half of the missing clones reflect an unresolved V gene, and the others are unexplained. The V and J calls and clone size come from that table; D and trimming were worked out from the DNA. The sample table lists over 200,000 clones, about 94% of them with a count of one. 1.5% to 2% of the sample goes to the ten largest clones.

The germline V gene specifies MNHNS as CDR1 and SASEGT as CDR2. The CDR3 measures 15 amino acids from cysteine to phenylalanine. Kept here is only the CDR3 DNA, which spans 45 bases and is read in frame from base 1. Germline trimming amounts to 3 bases on V and 12 bases on J, with 10 as the count of junction bases outside the gene matches. The time point label of this sample denotes: about 28 days (+/-7) after the second vaccine dose. Interpreted using the paper, the treatment or condition label stands for: meningococcal conjugate vaccine given as trial control. Vaccinee samples came from UK trials COV001 and COV002, including a single-blind randomized controlled phase 2/3 trial of AZD1222 (ChAdOx1 nCoV-19) in healthy adults. Trial participant PBMC samples were collected at day 0 and day 28 after the second dose for TCRbeta chain sequencing. The paper as a whole reports these results and caveats: Conclusions about previously exposed vaccinees are limited because only six or seven AZD1222 recipients were SARS-CoV-2 seropositive at baseline. Epitopes outside the regions mutated in the B.1.351 and B.1.1.7 variants were reportedly recognized by nearly half of the unique spike-specific TCRs. After two AZD1222 doses, both the breadth and the depth of spike-specific TCRs were significantly higher than at day 0 and than in MenACWY recipients. The 56-69-year group was small, and its depth increase did not reach significance, likely because of low power. Vaccine-associated CD4 TCRs spanned the whole spike protein, with dominant responses in regions 160-218 and 743-854. Participants were mostly white British and included more females than males, and it was suggested by the authors that clonal diversity may have been underestimated. Because no samples from the day 14 peak response were available, repertoires could be characterized only after the peak T cell response.

The sequence is built from TRBV6-1 and TRBJ2-1, and 11 junction bases match TRBD1. This specimen was peripheral blood, taken 28 days after the second dose of the MenACWY control vaccine. The receptor was derived from an adult who received the MenACWY meningococcal vaccine as a control. The nucleotide sequence reads as follows: TGTGCCAGCAGTGAGACCGGGACAGGGGGAGGTAGGCAGTTCTTC. It encodes CASSETGTGGGRQFF.